The 9 T cell receptor beta chains listed next were all sequenced from one sample in a study of low-dose radiotherapy and immunotherapy resistance in tumors (dated by TCRdb to between 2022 and 2023). First-strand cDNA was synthesized with Superscript III and a set of TRAV- and TRBV-specific primers, covering both TCRalpha and TCRbeta chains. A roughly 19-cycle PCR with Phusion amplified the TCRs, pairing a constant-region primer with the adapter that was attached to the V primers. The public sequencing data were trimmed at Q25 with fastp and processed into clonotypes with MiXCR by TCRdb, which kept only in-frame beta chains. When rows share a CDR3 protein, they turn into one entry using the most common DNA and genes. The table for this sample lists about 11,000 distinct CDR3 sequences; 60% to 80% of them were counted only once. The ten largest make up roughly 10% of the sample. These receptors came from a human donor with advanced metastatic prostate, ovarian, gallbladder or colorectal cancer (not recorded which). This table probably holds off-target reads from a library built for another chain.

The genes are TRBV28 and TRBJ2-3; D perhaps matches TRBD2 (6 bases). This CDR3 region has 14 residues. Deletions cut 2 bases from V and 2 bases from J, with 8 bases between. CDR1 and CDR2 (germline): MDHEN, SYDVKM. The CDR3 reads CASSLSGPTDTQYF. CDR3 DNA: TGTGCCAGCAGTTTAAGCGGGCCCACAGATACGCAGTATTTT.

The genes are TRBV12-3 or TRBV12-4 and TRBJ1-1; tentatively, D is TRBD1 (6 bases). The V end lost 3 bases, the J end lost 2 bases, and 10 bases lay between the germline ends. The CDR3 sequence is 14 residues long. CDR3 DNA: TGTGCCAGCAGTTTCCCCAGGGGTAACACTGAAGCTTTCTTT. This encodes CASSFPRGNTEAFF.

J is TRBJ2-5 and V is TRBV29-1; D is ambiguous. Trimming shortened V by 4 bases and J by 4 bases, and 13 bases separated the two germline ends. Germline V gene lookup returns CDR1 SQVTM and CDR2 ANQGSEA. This CDR3 has 13 residues. CDR3 coding DNA: TGCAGCGTTGCTTTGGTAACAGCAGAGACCCAGTACTTC. It yields the protein CSVALVTAETQYF.

The V and J genes are TRBV28 and TRBJ2-2; TRBD2 matches at 8 bases. The CDR3 runs to 18 residues. The V gene end was trimmed by 2 bases and the J gene end by 4 bases; junction bases not matched to a gene: 12. The germline V gene has CDR1 MDHEN and CDR2 SYDVKM. The CDR3 DNA is TGTGCCAGCAGTTTAAGTAGCGGGGCAGCCTGGGGCACCGGGGAGCTGTTTTTT. Protein: CASSLSSGAAWGTGELFF.

This chain's CDR3 is CASSLVSHHEQYF. The CDR3 DNA follows: TGTGCCAGCAGCTTAGTTTCGCACCACGAGCAGTACTTC. The chain couples TRBV7-9 to TRBJ2-7; D remains unclear. This CDR3 has 13 residues. V lost 1 base to trimming and J lost 5 bases, with 9 bases between them. Germline V CDR1 and CDR2: SEHNR, FQNEAQ (reference sequence).

The chain is built from TRBV28 and TRBJ1-1, with D perhaps matching TRBD1 (6 bases). Germline-derived CDR1 and CDR2 are MDHEN and SYDVKM. This CDR3 contains 13 residues. V dropped 10 bases and J dropped 5 bases, with 17 bases sitting between them. The CDR3 protein is CATRRQGRTEAFF. Here the CDR3 DNA reads TGTGCCACCAGACGGCAGGGGCGGACTGAAGCTTTCTTT.

This clonotype was found a few times. Here the CDR3 reads CASSLEQLNTEAFF. In DNA form, the CDR3 reads TGTGCCAGCAGCTTGGAACAACTTAACACTGAAGCTTTCTTT. The chain couples TRBV5-4 to TRBJ1-1, with unresolved D. Trimming took off 0 bases at V and 2 bases at J, with 8 bases between the two ends. Germline values: CDR1 SGHNT, CDR2 YYREEE (reference sequence). The CDR3 is 14 residues long.

V usage is TRBV11-3 and J usage is TRBJ2-1; tentatively, D is TRBD1 (6 bases). Looked up from germline, CDR1 is SGHNT and CDR2 is YENEEA. Deletions cut 5 bases from V and 3 bases from J, with 11 bases between. This CDR3 comprises 14 residues. The CDR3 nucleotides read TGTGCCAGCAGCCCGAGCAGGGGCTACAATGAGCAGTTCTTC. Protein sequence: CASSPSRGYNEQFF.

Here the CDR3 DNA reads TGTGCCAGTAGTAATTTCGACGGCACCGGGGAGCTGTTTTTT. It yields the protein CASSNFDGTGELFF. The chain combines TRBV19 with TRBJ2-2, with unresolved D. The CDR3 is 14 amino acids. V lost 4 bases and J 4 bases, leaving 10 bases between the germline ends. Germline CDR1 LNHDA, CDR2 SQIVND (reference sequence).